This T cell receptor beta chain derives from a study of cytomegalovirus exposure and HLA in healthy donors. The PCR ran on 60 Vbeta and 13 Jbeta primers. The data were produced by immunoSEQ multiplex PCR, yet TCRdb's version contains in-frame clones alone and is incomplete. The data hold approximately 120,000 clones, with roughly 80% observed a single time. Whole-study results and caveats: Fewer N-insertions than the approximately 700-donor mean were reportedly shown by an Asian-associated ancestry cluster in a later analysis. The authors listed 150 to 200 TCR beta chains as cytomegalovirus-associated.

Concerning this clone itself: The antigen is unknown.

The CDR3 contains 15 residues. The V gene's germline CDR1 is LNHDA and CDR2 SQIVND (reference sequence). V shed 10 bases and J 0 bases; nucleotides not matched to a gene: 8. It was healthy bone marrow donors who served as donors. Material: PBMCs. The origin of this receptor is a woman aged 40 to 55 in good health and CMV-seronegative. The gene calls are TRBV19 and TRBJ2-1; 8 bases fit TRBD2. CDR3 coding DNA: TGTGCCACCCGGACTAGCCGATACTCCTACAATGAGCAGTTCTTC. It translates to CATRTSRYSYNEQFF.